This entry features one TCR beta chain sequence. Its antigen is not identified. Assay used: immunoSEQ multiplex PCR; TCRdb lists only in-frame clones, some missing. The data show fewer than 15,000 clones, around 80% seen once. The germline V gene has CDR1 SGHRS and CDR2 YFSETQ. V lost 0 bases and J lost 5, with 11 bases in between. The CDR3 spans 14 residues. The entry originates in a study of PD-1 blockade in classical Hodgkin lymphoma. Study-wide findings and caveats: Newly diagnosed patients reportedly had lower baseline TCR diversity than healthy donors. Prior to therapy, complete responders displayed diversity much like that of newly diagnosed patients.

The patients all showed relapse after autologous stem cell transplantation, while their brentuximab vedotin exposure varied. The V and J genes are TRBV5-1 and TRBJ1-2; D unclear. The input for sequencing was peripheral blood mononuclear cells (PBMCs), taken at baseline. This TCR came from a human donor with classical Hodgkin lymphoma. Here the CDR3 reads CASSLADPKYGYTF. CDR3 sequence (DNA): TGCGCCAGCAGCTTGGCGGACCCCAAGTATGGCTACACCTTC. Drawing the rest from reference TRBV5-1 and TRBJ1-2, the complete variable domain is KAGVTQTPRYLIKTRGQQVTLSCSPISGHRSVSWYQQTPGQGLQFLFEYFSETQRNKGNFPGRFSGRQFSNSRSEMNVSTLELGDSALYLCASSLADPKYGYTFGSGTRLTVV.